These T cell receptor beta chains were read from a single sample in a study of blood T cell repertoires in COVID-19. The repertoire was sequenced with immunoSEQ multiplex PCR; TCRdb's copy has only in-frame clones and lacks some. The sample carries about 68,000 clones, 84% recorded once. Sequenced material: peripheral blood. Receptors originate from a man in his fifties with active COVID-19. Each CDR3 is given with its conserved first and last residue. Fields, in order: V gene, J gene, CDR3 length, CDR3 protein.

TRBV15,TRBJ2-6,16,CATSRGSGAGANVLTF
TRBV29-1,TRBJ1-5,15,CSVASTGNGNQPQHF
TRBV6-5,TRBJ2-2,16,CASSYSLAGDTGELFF
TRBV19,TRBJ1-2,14,CASSMWMGDDGYTF
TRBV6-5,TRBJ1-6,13,CATRGESYSPLHF
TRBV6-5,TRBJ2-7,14,CASIPWEGHYEQYF
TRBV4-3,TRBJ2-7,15,CASSQGWTDHYEQYF
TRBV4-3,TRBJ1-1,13,CASSLYMNTEAFF
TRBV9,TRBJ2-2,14,CASSGDSHTGELFF
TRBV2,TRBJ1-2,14,CASSADRGGYGYTF
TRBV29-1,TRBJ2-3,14,CSVDLTRRVNTQYF
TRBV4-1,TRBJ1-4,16,CASNSPGQGLNEKLFF
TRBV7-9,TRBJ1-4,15,CASSPPDSVNEKLFF
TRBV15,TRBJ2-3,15,CATSRDGDREDTQYF
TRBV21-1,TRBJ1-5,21,CASSKATGIGGREFSNQPQHF
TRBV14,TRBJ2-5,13,CASSQVPQETQYF
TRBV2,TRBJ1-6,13,CASSRQGGAPLHF
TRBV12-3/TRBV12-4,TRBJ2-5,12,CASSLTKETQYF
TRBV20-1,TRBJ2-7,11,CSASPGYEQYF
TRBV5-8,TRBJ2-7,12,CASSLGVWEQYF
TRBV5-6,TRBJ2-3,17,CASSLARLAGNTDTQYF
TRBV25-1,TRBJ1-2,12,CASTGGNLGYTF
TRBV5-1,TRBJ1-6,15,CPSARGGGYNSPLHF
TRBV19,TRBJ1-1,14,CASSTARGYTEAFF
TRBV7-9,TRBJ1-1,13,CASSLGGGNEAFF
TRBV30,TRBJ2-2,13,CAWNAQGAGELFF